The present T cell receptor beta chain was sequenced within a study of vaccination and CD4 T cells after COVID-19 (dated by TCRdb to between 2020 and 2023). Some background on the complete study: Convalescent patients had a positive SARS-CoV-2 result on nasal swab PCR, and of these patients, several had mild disease and one had severe disease. As controls, cultures received a CEFX viral epitope pool (the positive control), an HIV-1 Nef peptide pool (the negative control), or no peptide at all. Post-COVID blood samples were collected from convalescent patients a median of about 92 days after diagnosis, with a range of roughly 35 to 180 days. The spike-specific CD4+ TCR repertoire was compared before and after mRNA vaccination in approximately ten COVID-19 convalescent patients and a few infection-naive healthy vaccine recipients. Participants got two doses of the Pfizer-BioNTech BNT162b2 vaccine (n=8) or two doses of the Moderna mRNA-1273 vaccine (n=2). Post-vaccine blood samples were obtained a median of approximately 74 days after the second vaccine dose, with a range of roughly 13 to 250 days. For stimulating the cultures, overlapping spike peptide pools were used, derived from SARS-CoV-2 as well as from the common cold coronaviruses HCoV-NL63, HCoV-OC43 and HCoV-229E. The convalescent cohort comprised six males and four females, including two Hispanic individuals, seven Caucasians, two Asians and one multiracial person. What the authors observed across the whole study: Among the post-vaccine SARS-CoV-2-reactive clones in convalescent patients, a median approximately 86% showed up only after vaccination, which suggests vaccine-specific priming. Of the vaccine-specific clones found in convalescent patients, nearly all (304 of 307) were mono-reactive for SARS-CoV-2 spike instead of being cross-reactive with common cold coronaviruses. Although the median number of SARS-CoV-2-reactive clonotypes went up from 20 to 25 after infection to 30 to 45 after vaccination, the increase was not significant. Relatively few convalescent patients were included in the study, and early timepoints after natural infection were not analyzed.

Points on this clonotype: The antigen this receptor binds is unknown. Base qualities are not provided; no much larger clone lies one nucleotide away.

Sample treatment or condition, as interpreted from the label and publication: roughly 10-day PBMC culture with coronavirus spike peptide pools or control peptides (ViraFEST assay). The ViraFEST assay, used in the study, expanded antigen-specific T cells with peptide pools and then identified the expanded clonotypes through TCR sequencing. The convalescent patients' positive SARS-CoV-2 PCR tests fell between March and December 2020, which was before the Alpha, Beta and Delta variants emerged in the United States. Each well held about 2 million PBMCs cultured in IMDM containing roughly 5% human AB serum and approximately 9.8 IU/ml IL-2, with 7.5 to 10 ug/ml peptide pools added. On days 3 and 7, half of the culture medium was replaced with fresh IL-2-containing medium. CD4+ T cells were isolated after approximately 10 days of culture through negative selection using the EasySep CD4+ T cell isolation kit. Ficoll-Paque Plus gradient centrifugation was used to isolate PBMCs from whole blood, and the isolated PBMCs were then either used fresh or cryopreserved at -140C. In general, triplicate wells were set up for every culture condition.

Receptor libraries were prepared by PCR. DNA from cultured CD4+ T cells was subjected to TCR sequencing with the Oncomine TCR Beta short-read assay at the Johns Hopkins FTIC core. Genomic DNA was extracted from the cultured CD4+ T cells with the QIAamp micro DNA kit. Oncomine TCR Beta libraries from cultured CD4+ T cells were pooled with unique dual indexes and sequenced on an Illumina iSeq 100. From the authors' description of their analysis: Non-productive sequences were filtered out, and CDR3s that did not start with C, did not end with F or W, or were shorter than 7 amino acids were discarded. The MANAFEST web application identified antigen-specific clonotypes by comparing peptide-stimulated wells against reference wells and other culture wells. To be called positive, a clone needed an FDR below 0.05, an odds ratio above 5, and a productive frequency above 0.1% in at least two of three replicate wells. A clonotype was classed as cross-reactive if the clonotype showed significant expansion both in SARS-CoV-2 spike wells and in at least one common cold coronavirus spike condition. Similarity between CDR3 sequences was evaluated in R version 3.6.1 using Levenshtein distances (stringdist) and unrooted phylogenetic trees (ape). In-frame beta chains were kept once TCRdb had trimmed the public reads at Q25 with fastp and called clones with MiXCR. A single entry per CDR3 protein holds the most common genes and DNA from its merged rows. The authors' filters were not applied to this entry. A total of 9,000 to 15,000 distinct CDR3 sequences appear in this sample, 58% of them only once. The ten largest account for 20% to 30% of the sample.

CDR1 and CDR2, looked up from the germline V gene (reference sequence), are DFQATT and SNEGSKA. V is trimmed back by 5 bases and J by 5 bases, and the junction contains 15 bases that no gene match accounts for. Its CDR3 holds 16 amino acids, cysteine through phenylalanine. CDR3 DNA is the only sequence kept; it has 48 bases, read in frame from the first base. Recombination linked TRBV20-1 to TRBJ2-3, with 8 bases aligning to TRBD2. The clonotype comes from a human donor who had recovered from COVID-19. Sequences were obtained from CD4+ T cells from blood, cultured in vitro. Read as DNA, the sequence is TGCAGTGCTCCCTTGGTAGCCGCGGGAGGTAGAGATACGCAGTATTTT. Translated, this is CSAPLVAAGGRDTQYF.